This T cell receptor beta chain was sequenced during a study of read filtering for tumor transcriptome and immune sequencing. Overall study: Mean patient age was approximately 71 years, range about 45 to 85; approximately 18 male, 14 to 15 female. RNA-seq yielded only 85 to 1273 TCR reads, IR-seq about 4 to 10.27 million.

The library was built from about 400 ng RNA with molecular barcoded adaptors for alpha/delta and beta/gamma chains. TCRdb re-called the reads through MiXCR, storing one row per CDR3 protein. The data contain 35,000 to 40,000 distinct CDR3 sequences, around 15% of them singletons. CDR1 is LGHNA, CDR2 YSLEER, per germline. The CDR3 contains 17 residues. Worth noting for this clonotype: Its antigen is still unknown. A much larger clonotype is one base distant, so this may be a read error.

Study observations and caveats: The CD138-negative fraction was mixed bone marrow immune cells, not pure T cells.

The sequence came from a donor older than 35 with multiple myeloma. Sequencing was performed on a population of CD138-negative cells sorted from bone marrow. V and J are TRBV4-3 and TRBJ2-2; 10 positions agree with TRBD2. CDR3 nucleotide sequence: TGCGCCTGCAGCCAAGAGAAACTAGCGGGGAGAACCGGGGAGCTGTTTTTT. It translates to CACSQEKLAGRTGELFF.